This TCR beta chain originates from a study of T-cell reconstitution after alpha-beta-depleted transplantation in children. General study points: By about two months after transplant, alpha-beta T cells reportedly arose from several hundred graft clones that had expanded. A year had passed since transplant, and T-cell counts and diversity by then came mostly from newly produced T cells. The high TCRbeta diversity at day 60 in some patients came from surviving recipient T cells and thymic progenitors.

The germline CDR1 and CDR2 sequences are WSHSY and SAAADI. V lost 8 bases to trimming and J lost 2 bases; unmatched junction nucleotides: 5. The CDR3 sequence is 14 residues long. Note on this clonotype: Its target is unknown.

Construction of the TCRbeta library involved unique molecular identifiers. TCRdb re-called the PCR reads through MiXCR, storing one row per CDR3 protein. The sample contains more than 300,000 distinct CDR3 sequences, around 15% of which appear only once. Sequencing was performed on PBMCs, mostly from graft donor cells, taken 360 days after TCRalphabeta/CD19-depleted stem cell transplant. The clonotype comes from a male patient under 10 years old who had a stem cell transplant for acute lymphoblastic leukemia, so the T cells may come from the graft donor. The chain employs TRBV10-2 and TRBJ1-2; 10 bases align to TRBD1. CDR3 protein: CASGTGQGNYGYTF. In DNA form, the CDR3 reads TGCGCCAGCGGGACGGGACAGGGGAACTATGGCTACACCTTC.